The 32 T cell receptor beta chains given below trace back to one sample, sequenced in a study of OX40 agonist ivuxolimab in advanced cancers. Assay: immunoSEQ multiplex PCR; the TCRdb copy retains only in-frame clones and omits some. The data contain 40,000 to 45,000 clones, 75% to 90% of them seen just once; the ten biggest clones take up around 3.9%. This specimen was CD4+ or CD8+ T cells sorted from blood, taken in a trial of the OX40 agonist ivuxolimab. The receptor source for this set is an adult with an advanced solid tumor such as melanoma, head and neck, liver or kidney cancer.

The V gene is TRBV10-1, the J gene TRBJ2-3; weak D call: TRBD2 (6 bases). CDR3 length: 13 amino acids. Germline CDR1 reads WNHNN; CDR2 reads SYGVQD (reference sequence). V shed 6 bases and J shed 6 bases, with 13 bases lying between them. The CDR3 is CASRGTARDTQYF. CDR3 bases: TGCGCCAGCAGGGGGACTGCCAGGGATACGCAGTATTTT.

The rearrangement joins TRBV4-1 to TRBJ2-1; D unclear. The V gene's germline CDR1 is MGHRA and CDR2 YSYEKL. The CDR3 has 15 amino acids. Between the trimmed V and J ends, which lost 1 base and 8 bases, there was a span of 15 bases. This chain's CDR3 is CASSQANPLGDEQFF. The CDR3, as DNA: TGCGCCAGCAGCCAAGCGAACCCCCTTGGCGATGAGCAGTTCTTC.

The J gene is TRBJ2-1, the V gene TRBV7-8; D unresolved. CDR3 length: 16 residues. Germline V gene data show CDR1 as SGHVS and CDR2 as FQNEAQ. Trimming cost V 0 bases and J 7 bases, with 16 bases left between them. CDR3 DNA: TGTGCCAGCAGCTTAGCGGGTGGTTACCGAACAAATGAGCAGTTCTTC. Encoded protein: CASSLAGGYRTNEQFF.

This clone was detected only a few times. The genes are TRBV7-3 and TRBJ1-1; 7 bases are shared with TRBD1. J was trimmed by 3 bases and V by 6 bases; bases with no gene match: 4. The CDR3 totals 13 residues. The germline CDR1 and CDR2 sequences are SGHTA and FQGTGA. The CDR3 loop is CASSQTGDTEAFF. CDR3 bases: TGTGCCAGCAGTCAAACAGGGGACACTGAAGCTTTCTTT.

The V and J genes are TRBV28 and TRBJ1-2; TRBD1 matches at 7 bases. Unmatched junction bases numbered 6, after V lost 6 bases and J lost 2 bases. The CDR3 covers 14 residues. Germline lookup yields CDR1 MDHEN and CDR2 SYDVKM. CDR3 in amino acids: CASRSGQSNYGYTF. The DNA for the CDR3 is TGTGCCAGCAGGTCGGGACAGAGCAACTATGGCTACACCTTC.

The chain links TRBV28 to TRBJ1-2; D call uncertain. Germline lookup yields CDR1 MDHEN and CDR2 SYDVKM. The CDR3 loop spans 15 amino acids. The ends were cut back, 6 bases at V and 6 bases at J, with 20 bases in the middle. CDR3 nucleotides: TGTGCCAGCAGCACCCCGGACCCCACCCTCAATGGCTACACCTTC. Translating it yields CASSTPDPTLNGYTF.

This clone was seen once. V gene TRBV6-5 combines with J gene TRBJ2-5, with TRBD1 matching 10 bases. Germline V CDR1 and CDR2: MNHEY, SVGAGI. Unmatched junction bases numbered 7, after V lost 2 bases and J lost 4 bases. The CDR3 loop spans 16 amino acids. DNA for the CDR3: TGTGCCAGCAGTTACGGCGGGACAGGGGTTCGAGAGACCCAGTACTTC. Protein: CASSYGGTGVRETQYF.

The chain is built from TRBV30 and TRBJ1-4, with D hard to call. Germline V gene data show CDR1 as GTSNPN and CDR2 as SVGIG (reference sequence). The CDR3 length is 12 residues. Trimming shortened V by 2 bases and J by 13 bases, and 14 bases separated the two germline ends. The CDR3 reads CAWSLRTLRLFF. Here the CDR3 DNA reads TGTGCCTGGAGTCTCCGGACTTTACGACTGTTTTTT.

This clone was recorded once. This sequence joins TRBV30 and TRBJ2-4; no clear D. Germline-derived CDR1 and CDR2 are GTSNPN and SVGIG (reference sequence). Trimming cost V 3 bases and J 6 bases, with 12 bases left between them. This CDR3 has 13 residues. CDR3 amino acids: CAWSLDQRNIQYF. As DNA, the CDR3 is TGTGCCTGGAGCCTCGACCAAAGAAACATTCAGTACTTC.

This clone has only a few counts. The chain carries TRBV28 and TRBJ1-4; TRBD1 matches at 9 bases. This CDR3 has 17 residues. V lost 6 bases to trimming and J lost 7 bases; unmatched junction nucleotides: 15. Per germline, CDR1 MDHEN and CDR2 SYDVKM. The CDR3 DNA sequence: TGTGCCAGCAGCCCGGGACAGGGTGTCGGTGTGGCTGAAAAACTGTTTTTT. Translating gives CASSPGQGVGVAEKLFF.

Concerning this clone: The sample contains more than one DNA sequence encoding this CDR3. The chain joins TRBV4-1 to TRBJ2-7; 8 bases align to TRBD1. CDR1 is MGHRA, CDR2 YSYEKL, per germline. The CDR3 contains 16 residues. Trimming cost V 5 bases and J 4 bases; bases outside gene matches: 13. The CDR3 sequence is CASSRAPGQDPYEQYF. The CDR3, as DNA: TGCGCCAGCAGCAGGGCTCCGGGACAGGATCCATACGAGCAGTACTTC.

The chain joins TRBV28 to TRBJ2-7; 11 positions match TRBD1. The CDR3 spans 17 residues. The trim removed 2 bases at V and 1 base at J, leaving 7 bases unmatched. Germline V gives CDR1 MDHEN, CDR2 SYDVKM. The CDR3 DNA sequence: TGTGCCAGCAGTTTACCCCCTGGGACAGGGGGGTCCTACGAGCAGTACTTC. Encoded protein: CASSLPPGTGGSYEQYF.

V usage is TRBV9 and J usage is TRBJ2-7; 15 nucleotides agree with TRBD2. The CDR3 has 17 residues. Germline loops: CDR1 SGDLS, CDR2 YYNGEE. Trimming took 0 bases from V and 7 from J; bases not matched to a gene: 8. CDR3 protein: CASSVGGLAGGQSEQYF. In DNA form, the CDR3 reads TGTGCCAGCAGCGTAGGGGGACTAGCGGGAGGTCAGAGTGAGCAGTACTTC.

The gene calls are TRBV18 and TRBJ2-7; D may be TRBD2 (6 bases). The V and J ends lost 2 bases and 7 bases respectively, with 21 bases between them. Germline CDR1 reads KGHSH; CDR2 reads LQKENI. There are 16 residues in the CDR3. CDR3 sequence (DNA): TGTGCCAGCTCACCAGCGTCCGGGGGAATGGGGAGGGAGCAGTACTTC. The encoded protein is CASSPASGGMGREQYF.

The V gene is TRBV7-9, the J gene TRBJ1-5, with a possible D match to TRBD1 (6 bases). The CDR3 is made up of 16 amino acids. Per the germline V gene, CDR1 is SEHNR and CDR2 is FQNEAQ (reference sequence). V shed 5 bases and J shed 6 bases, with 20 bases lying between them. The chain's CDR3 is CASSPGWQGKGQPQHF. In DNA form, the CDR3 reads TGTGCCAGCAGCCCTGGTTGGCAGGGGAAAGGTCAGCCCCAGCATTTT.

The rearrangement joins TRBV10-1 to TRBJ2-3; D is possibly TRBD2 (5 bases). Germline V lookup: CDR1 WNHNN, CDR2 SYGVQD (reference sequence). The CDR3 has 12 amino acids. Between the trimmed V and J ends, which lost 5 bases and 4 bases, there was a span of 7 bases. CDR3 in amino acids: CASSFGADTQYF. The CDR3 coding sequence is TGCGCCAGCAGTTTCGGGGCAGATACGCAGTATTTT.

The chain combines TRBV5-4 with TRBJ2-6; 8 positions agree with TRBD1. CDR1 is SGHNT and CDR2 is YYREEE in the germline V gene (reference sequence). Germline trimming cut 3 bases from V and 0 bases from J; bases unmatched to any gene: 5. The CDR3 loop spans 17 amino acids. CDR3 region: CASSSRDRPSGANVLTF. DNA of the CDR3: TGTGCCAGCAGCTCCCGGGACAGGCCCTCTGGGGCCAACGTCCTGACTTTC.

This rearrangement joins TRBV5-4 to TRBJ2-2; tentatively, D is TRBD1 or TRBD2 (5 bases each). The CDR3 consists of 14 residues. V dropped 1 base and J dropped 8 bases, with 12 bases sitting between them. Germline CDR1 SGHNT, CDR2 YYREEE (reference sequence). CDR3 residues: CASSLMGDRGELFF. DNA for the CDR3: TGTGCCAGCAGCTTGATGGGGGACCGAGGGGAGCTGTTTTTT. The whole variable domain, remainder taken from reference TRBV5-4 and TRBJ2-2, is ETGVTQSPTHLIKTRGQQVTLRCSSQSGHNTVSWYQQALGQGPQFIFQYYREEENGRGNFPPRFSGLQFPNYSSELNVNALELDDSALYLCASSLMGDRGELFFGEGSRLTVL.

The table lists this clone with a few counts. The rearrangement links TRBV29-1 to TRBJ1-1; D is perhaps TRBD1 (6 bases). V was pared by 6 bases and J by 5 bases, with 13 bases between. The CDR3 covers 12 residues. Per germline, CDR1 SQVTM and CDR2 ANQGSEA. The chain's CDR3 is CSVQGVETEAFF. Here the CDR3 DNA reads TGCAGCGTACAGGGAGTTGAGACTGAAGCTTTCTTT. Together with reference TRBV29-1 and TRBJ1-1, the CDR3 gives the full variable domain: SAVISQKPSRDICQRGTSLTIQCQVDSQVTMMFWYRQQPGQSLTLIATANQGSEATYESGFVIDKFPISRPNLTFSTLTVSNMSPEDSSIYLCSVQGVETEAFFGQGTRLTVV.

V is TRBV10-3 and J is TRBJ2-3, with 9 bases lining up with TRBD2. The length of the CDR3 is 15 residues. Germline V lookup: CDR1 ENHRY, CDR2 SYGVKD. V trimming: 6 bases; J trimming: 3 bases; junction bases outside the gene matches: 7. In DNA form, the CDR3 reads TGTGCCATCAGGCAGCCGGGACTAGCTACAGATACGCAGTATTTT. Its translation is CAIRQPGLATDTQYF.

This chain uses TRBV5-1 with TRBJ2-7; D uncertain. The V end lost 3 bases, the J end lost 6 bases, and 13 bases lay between the germline ends. This CDR3 has 13 amino acids. The germline CDR1 and CDR2 sequences are SGHRS and YFSETQ. CDR3 sequence reads: CASSYSGSGEQYF. CDR3 coding DNA: TGCGCCAGCAGCTACTCAGGCTCCGGCGAGCAGTACTTC. The variable domain in full, with the rest retrieved from reference TRBV5-1 and TRBJ2-7, is KAGVTQTPRYLIKTRGQQVTLSCSPISGHRSVSWYQQTPGQGLQFLFEYFSETQRNKGNFPGRFSGRQFSNSRSEMNVSTLELGDSALYLCASSYSGSGEQYFGPGTRLTVT.

The chain uses TRBV10-3 and TRBJ2-6; D possibly corresponds to TRBD1 (6 bases). Germline loops: CDR1 ENHRY, CDR2 SYGVKD. V was cut by 6 bases and J by 0 bases, with 15 bases left in between. This CDR3 has 17 residues. The CDR3 sequence: CAIRPGELSSGANVLTF. The CDR3 coding sequence is TGTGCCATCAGACCAGGGGAGCTAAGCTCTGGGGCCAACGTCCTGACTTTC.

This chain connects TRBV5-1 to TRBJ2-5; 7 bases map to TRBD2. The CDR3 is 13 residues long. The germline gives CDR1 SGHRS, CDR2 YFSETQ. Trimming cost V 5 bases and J 5 bases; bases outside gene matches: 6. This CDR3 reads CASSSRGSETQYF. DNA for the CDR3: TGCGCCAGCAGTTCGCGGGGGTCCGAGACCCAGTACTTC.

The rearrangement links TRBV28 to TRBJ1-5, with TRBD1 matching 9 bases. The CDR3 is made up of 15 amino acids. Germline-derived CDR1 and CDR2 are MDHEN and SYDVKM. Losses at the gene ends were 6 bases for V and 7 bases for J; bases not matched to a gene: 10. As DNA, the CDR3 is TGTGCCAGCAGATCAGGAACAGGGGGCCCCCAGCCCCAGCATTTT. Translation: CASRSGTGGPQPQHF.

The J gene is TRBJ2-7, the V gene TRBV28; TRBD1 agrees at 8 bases. Trimming took 8 bases from V and 4 from J; bases not matched to a gene: 4. There are 12 residues in the CDR3. Germline V gene sequence: CDR1 MDHEN, CDR2 SYDVKM. The CDR3 sequence: CASSTGAYEQYF. The CDR3 bases are TGTGCCAGCTCGACAGGGGCTTACGAGCAGTACTTC.

The V call is TRBV7-2, the J call TRBJ1-2; D is unclear. The germline V gene has CDR1 SGHTA and CDR2 FQGNSA. V shed 5 bases and J shed 1 base, with 11 bases lying between them. The CDR3 has 14 residues. The CDR3 spells CASSPHMDNYGYTF. The CDR3 coding sequence is TGTGCCAGCAGCCCCCATATGGATAACTATGGCTACACCTTC.

V and J are TRBV28 and TRBJ2-2, with D maybe TRBD1 (6 bases). V lost 5 bases and J 7 bases, leaving 14 bases between the germline ends. This CDR3 has 14 residues. CDR1 is MDHEN, CDR2 SYDVKM, per germline. DNA of the CDR3: TGTGCCAGCAGTGGGCCACAGGGTAACGGGGAGCTGTTTTTT. Residues: CASSGPQGNGELFF.

The rearrangement uses TRBV14 and TRBJ1-6; D is possibly TRBD1 (5 bases). The CDR3 runs 13 residues. Trimming took 1 base from V and 10 from J, leaving 8 bases between them. CDR1 SGHDN and CDR2 FVKESK come from the germline V gene. The CDR3 sequence: CASSQVGGSPLHF. CDR3 bases: TGTGCCAGCAGCCAAGTGGGGGGGTCACCCCTCCACTTT.

In its sample, this clone was seen once. The chain recombines TRBV6-5 with TRBJ1-1, with unresolved D. Trimming took 8 bases from V and 1 from J, leaving 8 bases between them. In germline, CDR1 is MNHEY, CDR2 SVGAGI. The length of the CDR3 is 12 residues. CDR3 region: CASLDGNTEAFF. In DNA, the CDR3 is TGTGCCAGCTTAGACGGGAACACTGAAGCTTTCTTT.

The J gene is TRBJ2-7, the V gene TRBV10-3; possibly TRBD1 for D (6 bases). The V and J ends lost 0 bases and 1 base respectively, with 10 bases between them. Germline-derived CDR1 and CDR2 are ENHRY and SYGVKD. This CDR3 is 15 amino acids long. Written as DNA, the CDR3 is TGTGCCATCAGTGAGTCCGGGACACATTCCTACGAGCAGTACTTC. Protein product: CAISESGTHSYEQYF.

The CDR3, as DNA: TGCGCCAGCAGTTCCGGGAACCCCTACGAGCAGTACTTC. Translation: CASSSGNPYEQYF. The chain is built from TRBV5-1 and TRBJ2-7, with D tentatively TRBD2 (5 bases). CDR3 length equals 13 residues. The V gene's germline CDR1 is SGHRS and CDR2 YFSETQ. The V end lost 5 bases, the J end lost 2 bases, and 11 bases lay between the germline ends.

The chain carries TRBV5-1 and TRBJ1-4; 10 nucleotides line up with TRBD1. The CDR3 has 19 residues. After removal of 0 bases from V and 1 base from J, the junction contained 9 bases not matched to a gene. Germline V gene sequence: CDR1 SGHRS, CDR2 YFSETQ. CDR3 region: CASSLGPDRGRLTNEKLFF. CDR3 sequence (DNA): TGCGCCAGCAGCTTGGGGCCCGACAGGGGGCGCCTAACTAATGAAAAACTGTTTTTT.